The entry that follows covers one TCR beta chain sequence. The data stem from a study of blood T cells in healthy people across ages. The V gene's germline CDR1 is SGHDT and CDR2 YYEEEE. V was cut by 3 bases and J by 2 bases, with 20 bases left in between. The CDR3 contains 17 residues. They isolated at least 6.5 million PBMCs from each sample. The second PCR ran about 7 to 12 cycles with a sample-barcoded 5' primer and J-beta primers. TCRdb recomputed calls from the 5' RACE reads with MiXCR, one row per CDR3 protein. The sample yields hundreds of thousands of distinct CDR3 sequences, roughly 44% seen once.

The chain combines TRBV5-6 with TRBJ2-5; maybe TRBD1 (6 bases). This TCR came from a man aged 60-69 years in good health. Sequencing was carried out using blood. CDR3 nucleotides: TGTGCCAGCAGCTCAAAACCCACAGGGATGTGGCAAGAGACCCAGTACTTC. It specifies CASSSKPTGMWQETQYF.